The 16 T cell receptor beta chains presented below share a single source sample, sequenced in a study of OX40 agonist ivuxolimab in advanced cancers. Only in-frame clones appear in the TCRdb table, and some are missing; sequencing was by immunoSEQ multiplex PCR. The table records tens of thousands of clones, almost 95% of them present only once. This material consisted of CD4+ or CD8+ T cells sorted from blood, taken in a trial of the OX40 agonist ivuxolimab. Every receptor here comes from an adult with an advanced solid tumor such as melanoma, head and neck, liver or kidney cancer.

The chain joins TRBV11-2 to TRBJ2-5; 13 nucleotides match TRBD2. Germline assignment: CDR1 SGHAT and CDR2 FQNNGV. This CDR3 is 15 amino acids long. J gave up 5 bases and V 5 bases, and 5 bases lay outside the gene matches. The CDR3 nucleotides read TGTGCCAGCAGCCCAGGGACTAGCGGGATGGAGACCCAGTACTTC. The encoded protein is CASSPGTSGMETQYF.

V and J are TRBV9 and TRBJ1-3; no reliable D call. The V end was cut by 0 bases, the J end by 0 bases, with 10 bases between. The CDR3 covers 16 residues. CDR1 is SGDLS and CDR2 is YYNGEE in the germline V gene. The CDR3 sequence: CASSVDEVTSGNTIYF. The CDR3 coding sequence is TGTGCCAGCAGCGTAGATGAGGTTACCTCTGGAAACACCATATATTTT.

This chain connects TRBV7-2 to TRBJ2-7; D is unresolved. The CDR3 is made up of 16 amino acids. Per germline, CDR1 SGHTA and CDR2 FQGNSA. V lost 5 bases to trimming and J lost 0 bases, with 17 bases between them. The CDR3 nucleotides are TGTGCCAGCAGCCCGAGCCACAGAGTCTTCTCCTACGAGCAGTACTTC. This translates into CASSPSHRVFSYEQYF.

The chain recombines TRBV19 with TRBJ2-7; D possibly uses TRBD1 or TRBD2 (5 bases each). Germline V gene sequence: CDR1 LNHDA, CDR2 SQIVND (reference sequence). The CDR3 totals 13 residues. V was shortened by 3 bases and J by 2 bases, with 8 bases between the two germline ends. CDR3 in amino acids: CASSMGPTYEQYF. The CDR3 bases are TGTGCCAGTAGTATGGGACCTACCTACGAGCAGTACTTC.

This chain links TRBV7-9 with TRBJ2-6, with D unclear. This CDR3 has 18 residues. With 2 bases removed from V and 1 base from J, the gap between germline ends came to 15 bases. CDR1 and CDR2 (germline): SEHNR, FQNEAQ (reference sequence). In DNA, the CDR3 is TGTGCCAGCAGCTTAATTACGATCCCAACTTCTGGGGCCAACGTCCTGACTTTC. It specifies CASSLITIPTSGANVLTF.

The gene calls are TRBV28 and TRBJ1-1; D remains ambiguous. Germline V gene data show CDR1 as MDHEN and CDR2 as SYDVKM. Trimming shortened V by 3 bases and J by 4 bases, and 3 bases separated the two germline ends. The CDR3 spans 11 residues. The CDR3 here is CASSFTTEAFF. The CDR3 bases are TGTGCCAGCAGTTTCACCACTGAAGCTTTCTTT.

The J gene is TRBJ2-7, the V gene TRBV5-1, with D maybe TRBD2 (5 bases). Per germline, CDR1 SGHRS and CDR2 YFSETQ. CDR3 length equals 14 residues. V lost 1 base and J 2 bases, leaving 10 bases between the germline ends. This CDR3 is CASSLKRVPYEQYF. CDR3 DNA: TGCGCCAGCAGCTTGAAGAGGGTCCCCTACGAGCAGTACTTC.

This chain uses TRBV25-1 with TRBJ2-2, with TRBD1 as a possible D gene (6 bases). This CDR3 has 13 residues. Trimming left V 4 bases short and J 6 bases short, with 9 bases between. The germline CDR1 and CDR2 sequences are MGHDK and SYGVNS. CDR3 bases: TGTGCCAGCAGTGGCTACAGGGCCGGGGAGCTGTTTTTT. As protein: CASSGYRAGELFF.

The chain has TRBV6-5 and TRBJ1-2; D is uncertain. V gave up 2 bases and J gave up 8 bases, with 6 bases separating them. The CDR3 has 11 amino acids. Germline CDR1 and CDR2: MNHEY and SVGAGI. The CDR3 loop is CASSYPGGYTF. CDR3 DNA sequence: TGTGCCAGCAGTTACCCTGGGGGCTACACCTTC.

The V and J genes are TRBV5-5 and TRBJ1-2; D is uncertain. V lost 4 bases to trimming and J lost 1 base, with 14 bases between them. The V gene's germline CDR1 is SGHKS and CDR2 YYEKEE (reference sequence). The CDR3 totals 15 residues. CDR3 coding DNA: TGTGCCAGCAGCATTGGGGAGGGCTTTAACTATGGCTACACCTTC. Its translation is CASSIGEGFNYGYTF.

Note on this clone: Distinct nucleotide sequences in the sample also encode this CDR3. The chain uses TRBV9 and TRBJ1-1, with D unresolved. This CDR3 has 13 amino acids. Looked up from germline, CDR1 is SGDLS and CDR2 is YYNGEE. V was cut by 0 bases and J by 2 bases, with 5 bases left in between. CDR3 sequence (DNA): TGTGCCAGCAGCGTAGACACTAACACTGAAGCTTTCTTT. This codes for CASSVDTNTEAFF.

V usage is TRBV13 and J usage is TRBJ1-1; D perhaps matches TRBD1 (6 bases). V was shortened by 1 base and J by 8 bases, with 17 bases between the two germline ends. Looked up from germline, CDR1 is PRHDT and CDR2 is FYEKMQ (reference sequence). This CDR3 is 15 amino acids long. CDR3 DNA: TGTGCCAGCAGCTTAGTGACGGAGAGGGGGGGAGAAGCTTTCTTT. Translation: CASSLVTERGGEAFF.

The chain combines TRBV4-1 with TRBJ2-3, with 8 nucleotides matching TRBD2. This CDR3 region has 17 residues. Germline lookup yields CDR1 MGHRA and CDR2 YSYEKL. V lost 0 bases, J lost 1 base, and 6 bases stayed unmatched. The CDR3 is CASSQDRREEGTDTQYF. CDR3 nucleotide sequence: TGCGCCAGCAGCCAAGATCGGCGGGAGGAGGGCACAGATACGCAGTATTTT.

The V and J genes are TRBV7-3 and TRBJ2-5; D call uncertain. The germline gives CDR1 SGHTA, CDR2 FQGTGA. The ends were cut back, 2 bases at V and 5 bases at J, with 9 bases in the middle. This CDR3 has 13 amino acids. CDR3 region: CASSLAYTETQYF. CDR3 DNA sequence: TGTGCCAGCAGCTTAGCGTATACGGAGACCCAGTACTTC.

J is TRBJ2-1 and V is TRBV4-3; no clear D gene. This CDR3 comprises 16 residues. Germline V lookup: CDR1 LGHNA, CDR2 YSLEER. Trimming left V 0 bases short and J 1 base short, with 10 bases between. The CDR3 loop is CASSQDMDVSYNEQFF. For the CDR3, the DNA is TGCGCCAGCAGCCAAGATATGGACGTATCCTACAATGAGCAGTTCTTC.

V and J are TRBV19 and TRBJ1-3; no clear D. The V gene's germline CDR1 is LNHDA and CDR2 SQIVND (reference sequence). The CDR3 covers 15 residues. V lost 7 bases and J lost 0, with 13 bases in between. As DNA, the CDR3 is TGTGCCAGTAAGGAGGAGGGATTCTCTGGAAACACCATATATTTT. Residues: CASKEEGFSGNTIYF.